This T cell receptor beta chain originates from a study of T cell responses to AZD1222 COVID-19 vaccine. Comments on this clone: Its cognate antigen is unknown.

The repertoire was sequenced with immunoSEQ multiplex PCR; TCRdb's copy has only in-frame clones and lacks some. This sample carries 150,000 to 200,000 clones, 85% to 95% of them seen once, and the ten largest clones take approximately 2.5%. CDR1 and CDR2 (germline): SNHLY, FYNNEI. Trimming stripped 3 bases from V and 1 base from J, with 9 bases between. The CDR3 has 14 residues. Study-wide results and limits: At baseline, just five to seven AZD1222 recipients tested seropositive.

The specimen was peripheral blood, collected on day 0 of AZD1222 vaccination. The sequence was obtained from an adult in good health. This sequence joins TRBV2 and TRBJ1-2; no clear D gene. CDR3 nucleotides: TGTGCCAGCAGTGAGGGAGACCGTAACTATGGCTACACCTTC. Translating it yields CASSEGDRNYGYTF.